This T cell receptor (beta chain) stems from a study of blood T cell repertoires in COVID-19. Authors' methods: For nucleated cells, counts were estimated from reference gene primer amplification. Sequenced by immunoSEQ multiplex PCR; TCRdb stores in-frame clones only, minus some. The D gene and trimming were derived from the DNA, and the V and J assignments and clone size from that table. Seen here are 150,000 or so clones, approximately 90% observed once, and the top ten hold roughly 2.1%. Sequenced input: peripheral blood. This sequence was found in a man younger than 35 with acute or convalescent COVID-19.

The DNA of the CDR3 is TGTGCCAGCTCACCAAACAGGGCGAACACTGAAGCTTTCTTT. Translating it yields CASSPNRANTEAFF. The V gene is TRBV18, the J gene TRBJ1-1; possibly TRBD1 for D (6 bases). The CDR3 sequence is 14 residues long. CDR1 is KGHSH, CDR2 LQKENI, per germline. Trimming removed 2 bases at V and 1 base at J, with 8 bases between. Drawing the rest from reference TRBV18 and TRBJ1-1, the complete variable domain is NAGVMQNPRHLVRRRGQEARLRCSPMKGHSHVYWYRQLPEEGLKFMVYLQKENIIDESGMPKERFSAEFPKEGPSILRIQQVVRGDSAAYFCASSPNRANTEAFFGQGTRLTVV.